The TCR beta chain under discussion was sequenced for a study of cytomegalovirus exposure and HLA in healthy donors. Study in general: Earlier, some 170 million T cells were analyzed, and about 100 million unique TCR beta sequences were found among them. Overall study results and limits: The classifier reportedly diagnosed cytomegalovirus status with high specificity and sensitivity. Most TCR beta V segments were productive about 90% or about 30% of the time in an earlier analysis. The analysis excluded some indistinguishable V segments, including TRBV6-2 and TRBV6-3.

PCR involved 60 Vbeta and 13 Jbeta primers. Only in-frame clones appear in the TCRdb table, and some are missing; sequencing was by immunoSEQ multiplex PCR. The sample holds roughly 50,000 clones; approximately 82% are singletons and the top ten take 3%. With 1 base removed from V and 8 bases from J, the gap between germline ends came to 11 bases. The CDR3 has 14 amino acids. Germline V gives CDR1 LGHNA, CDR2 YNFKEQ. Worth noting for this clone: Its cognate antigen is unknown.

The sequenced sample was PBMCs. The genes are TRBV4-2 and TRBJ1-4; D unclear. This clonotype was sampled from a woman younger than 30 in good health and CMV-seronegative. The CDR3 DNA sequence: TGTGCCAGCAGCCAAGGGCAGGCTGTGGAAAAACTGTTTTTT. Its translation: CASSQGQAVEKLFF.